This T cell receptor (beta chain) was observed in a study of beta chain features in type 1 diabetes. Trimming pared 2 bases from V and 10 bases from J, leaving 8 bases between. Germline values: CDR1 SEHNR, CDR2 FQNEAQ (reference sequence). The CDR3 length is 11 residues. A few counts support this clone. Sorting of CD4+ naive, central memory, regulatory and stem cell-like memory cells was performed via CD45RO/CCR7/CD25/CD127/CD95/CD27. Over 95% purity was reached by all sorted populations. Expressed TCRB transcripts were sequenced, since all the RNA that had been isolated was reverse transcribed. The protocol was immunoSEQ multiplex PCR, while the TCRdb copy is restricted to in-frame clones and leaves out a portion. Of almost 350,000 clones in the sample, around 20% were seen once.

The chain has TRBV7-9 and TRBJ1-1; possible D gene TRBD1, 5 bases. This receptor was taken from a woman younger than 35 in good health. The sequenced material came from naive CD4+ T cells from blood. The CDR3 reads CASSLQGPAFF. DNA of the CDR3: TGTGCCAGCAGCTTACAGGGCCCAGCTTTCTTT.